This T cell receptor (beta chain) comes out of a study of blood T cells in healthy people across ages. With V trimmed by 5 bases and J by 11 bases, 20 bases remained unmatched. CDR1 is DFQATT and CDR2 is SNEGSKA in the germline V gene (reference sequence). The CDR3 consists of 17 residues. Sample-barcoded 5' priming and a J-beta primer mix drove a second PCR of roughly 7 to 11 cycles. TCRdb re-analysed the 5' RACE reads in MiXCR, keeping a single row per CDR3 protein. The table has 650,000 to 1,000,000 distinct CDR3 sequences, 35% to 40% seen once. This clonotype was seen a few times. Since a much larger clone is just one base distant, this may be a read error.

Specimen: blood. V and J are TRBV20-1 and TRBJ2-5; 13 bases are a match to TRBD2. The source is a man aged 18 to 29 in good health. CDR3 protein: CSAQPLLAGGPVNEQYF. DNA for the CDR3: TGCAGTGCTCAACCCTTACTAGCGGGGGGGCCTGTGAATGAGCAGTACTTC.